These 22 T cell receptor beta chains were all obtained from the same sample, sequenced in a study of blood T cell repertoires in COVID-19. The assay was immunoSEQ multiplex PCR, and TCRdb's table has in-frame clones only and misses some. The sample contains roughly 14,000 clones, about 83% of which appear only once. Sequenced sample: peripheral blood. The receptor set was obtained from a human donor in a cohort sampled during active COVID-19.

The J gene is TRBJ2-3, the V gene TRBV7-3; 11 bases line up with TRBD2. CDR1 is SGHTA, CDR2 FQGTGA, per germline. This CDR3 region has 15 residues. J lost 3 bases, V lost 5 bases, and 4 bases had no gene match. The CDR3: CASSLSGGATDTQYF. For the CDR3, the DNA is TGTGCCAGCAGCCTTAGCGGGGGGGCAACAGATACGCAGTATTTT.

This sequence joins TRBV30 and TRBJ2-1; TRBD2 is a possible D gene (5 bases). This CDR3 is built from 11 residues. V was cut by 2 bases and J by 7 bases, with 6 bases left in between. Germline lookup yields CDR1 GTSNPN and CDR2 SVGIG (reference sequence). The CDR3 DNA reads as TGTGCCTGGAGTAGGGAGAATGAGCAGTTCTTC. This translates into CAWSRENEQFF.

This sequence joins TRBV19 and TRBJ2-5, with TRBD1 matching over 7 bases. The CDR3 contains 14 residues. The J segment lost 4 bases and the V segment lost 7 bases, leaving 9 bases of the junction unmatched. CDR1 and CDR2 (germline): LNHDA, SQIVND (reference sequence). This chain's CDR3 is CASKSGQGVETQYF. For the CDR3, the DNA is TGTGCCAGTAAATCGGGGCAGGGGGTAGAGACCCAGTACTTC.

The chain's CDR3 is CSGRQAVNTEAFF. DNA of the CDR3: TGCAGCGGCCGACAGGCCGTGAACACTGAAGCTTTCTTT. V usage is TRBV29-1 and J usage is TRBJ1-1; TRBD1 is a possible D gene (6 bases). Deletions cut 7 bases from V and 0 bases from J, with 12 bases between. CDR1 SQVTM and CDR2 ANQGSEA come from the germline V gene. This CDR3 has 13 amino acids.

Only one count was recorded for this clone. V gene TRBV5-5 combines with J gene TRBJ2-7; 14 bases are shared with TRBD2. Germline V lookup: CDR1 SGHKS, CDR2 YYEKEE (reference sequence). The CDR3 contains 16 residues. J gave up 3 bases and V 4 bases, and 6 bases lay outside the gene matches. CDR3 residues: CASSPLGTSGSYEQYF. The CDR3 region has the DNA TGTGCCAGCAGCCCTCTCGGGACTAGCGGGAGCTACGAGCAGTACTTC.

J is TRBJ2-2 and V is TRBV9; TRBD2 agrees at 10 bases. The CDR3 spans 17 residues. With 0 bases clipped from V and 6 bases from J, the junction kept 8 bases outside the gene matches. Germline lookup yields CDR1 SGDLS and CDR2 YYNGEE. CDR3 DNA: TGTGCCAGCAGCGTAGCGGGAAGCGGGGGGGCCGCCGGGGAGCTGTTTTTT. This encodes CASSVAGSGGAAGELFF.

The chain is built from TRBV13 and TRBJ2-2; TRBD2 matches at 8 bases. Germline V gene data show CDR1 as PRHDT and CDR2 as FYEKMQ (reference sequence). With 4 bases clipped from V and 1 base from J, the junction kept 5 bases outside the gene matches. The CDR3 length is 16 residues. CDR3 in amino acids: CASSSSGSRNTGELFF. The CDR3 DNA reads TGTGCCAGCAGCTCCAGCGGGAGTAGGAACACCGGGGAGCTGTTTTTT.

V and J are TRBV3-1 (or the pseudogene TRBV3-2) and TRBJ2-1; 11 positions agree with TRBD2. V gave up 8 bases and J gave up 3 bases; unmatched junction bases: 6. The V gene's germline CDR1 is LGHDT and CDR2 YNNKEL (reference sequence). This CDR3 is built from 15 residues. This chain's CDR3 is CASRLGLAVYNEQFF. DNA of the CDR3: TGTGCCAGCCGCCTGGGACTAGCGGTCTACAATGAGCAGTTCTTC.

The chain uses TRBV7-3 and TRBJ2-1; 10 bases match TRBD2. V dropped 2 bases and J dropped 2; count of bases not matched to a gene: 6. The CDR3 consists of 17 residues. The germline V gene has CDR1 SGHTA and CDR2 FQGTGA. CDR3 bases: TGTGCCAGCAGCTTAGTAGGACTAGCGGACACCTACAATGAGCAGTTCTTC. It codes for CASSLVGLADTYNEQFF.

This CDR3 reads CASSLRGEPSTDTQYF. The CDR3 nucleotides are TGTGCCAGCAGCTTGCGGGGGGAACCTAGCACAGATACGCAGTATTTT. This sequence joins TRBV9 and TRBJ2-3; 8 positions match TRBD2. The CDR3 totals 16 residues. From germline, CDR1 is SGDLS and CDR2 YYNGEE. After removal of 4 bases from V and 0 bases from J, the junction contained 7 bases not matched to a gene.

The chain employs TRBV7-2 and TRBJ2-7; a possible D gene is TRBD2 (5 bases). CDR1 SGHTA and CDR2 FQGNSA come from the germline V gene. V lost 1 base to trimming and J lost 0 bases, with 10 bases between them. The CDR3 spans 15 residues. CDR3 in amino acids: CASSLDGIYSYEQYF. CDR3 in DNA: TGTGCCAGCAGCTTAGACGGGATTTACTCCTACGAGCAGTACTTC.

This chain connects TRBV6-4 to TRBJ2-2; no definite D call. The germline V and J ends were trimmed by 0 bases and 3 bases, with 5 bases remaining between them. This CDR3 region has 14 residues. Per germline, CDR1 MRHNA and CDR2 SNTAGT. Here the CDR3 reads CASSDSTDTGELFF. The CDR3 DNA sequence: TGTGCCAGCAGTGACTCAACAGACACCGGGGAGCTGTTTTTT.

The genes are TRBV19 and TRBJ2-5; 8 bases agree with TRBD2. V lost 6 bases to trimming and J lost 0 bases; unmatched junction nucleotides: 15. Germline CDR1 LNHDA, CDR2 SQIVND (reference sequence). The CDR3 runs to 18 residues. DNA of the CDR3: TGTGCCAGTAGACCGACTAGCGCGGTCGATTCCTACCAAGAGACCCAGTACTTC. Its translation: CASRPTSAVDSYQETQYF.

CDR3 sequence: CAISASTGVNTEAFF. For the CDR3, the DNA is TGTGCCATCAGTGCGTCGACAGGGGTGAACACTGAAGCTTTCTTT. V is TRBV10-3 and J is TRBJ1-1, with TRBD1 matching 8 bases. This CDR3 region has 15 residues. The germline gives CDR1 ENHRY, CDR2 SYGVKD. Trimming at V came to 4 bases and at J to 0 bases, leaving 4 bases not matched to a gene.

This chain connects TRBV5-1 to TRBJ2-1; TRBD1 is a possible D gene (6 bases). The CDR3 is 14 residues long. Trimming took 4 bases from V and 0 from J, leaving 8 bases between them. From germline, CDR1 is SGHRS and CDR2 YFSETQ. CDR3 loop: CASSHRVSYNEQFF. In DNA form, the CDR3 reads TGCGCCAGCAGCCACAGGGTCTCCTACAATGAGCAGTTCTTC.

This chain uses TRBV7-8 with TRBJ2-6; the D is unclear. The CDR3 loop spans 14 amino acids. Per the germline V gene, CDR1 is SGHVS and CDR2 is FQNEAQ. The V gene lost 5 bases and the J gene lost 6 bases, with 11 bases spanning the gap. The CDR3 DNA follows: TGTGCCAGCAGCACCCAGGTTGAGGCCAACGTCCTGACTTTC. This sequence encodes CASSTQVEANVLTF.

The CDR3 DNA is TGCGCCAGCAGCCACCCGAAGCGGGAGGGAGTATCCTACGAGCAGTACTTC. It codes for CASSHPKREGVSYEQYF. This chain links TRBV4-1 with TRBJ2-7, with TRBD2 matching over 10 bases. V lost 3 bases, J lost 1 base, and 9 bases stayed unmatched. This CDR3 is built from 17 residues. Germline CDR1 is MGHRA and CDR2 is YSYEKL.

The J gene is TRBJ1-5, the V gene TRBV24-1; D call uncertain. The CDR3 length is 11 residues. V dropped 6 bases and J dropped 9 bases, with 8 bases sitting between them. Looked up from germline, CDR1 is KGHDR and CDR2 is SFDVKD. In nucleotides, the CDR3 is TGTGCCACCAGTTCCCCTCGGCCCCAGCATTTT. It translates to CATSSPRPQHF.

The CDR3 protein is CASSATGAYGYTF. In nucleotides, the CDR3 is TGCGCCAGCAGCGCTACAGGGGCCTATGGCTACACCTTC. The gene calls are TRBV10-2 and TRBJ1-2, with 7 bases matching TRBD1. Trimming took 6 bases from V and 4 from J; bases not matched to a gene: 5. Germline CDR1 WSHSY, CDR2 SAAADI. The CDR3 sequence is 13 residues long.

The chain recombines TRBV28 with TRBJ1-6, with 8 bases aligning to TRBD1. The V gene's germline CDR1 is MDHEN and CDR2 SYDVKM. V lost 6 bases, J lost 9 bases, and 10 bases stayed unmatched. The CDR3 contains 15 residues. In DNA form, the CDR3 reads TGTGCCAGCAGCGACGTTCGACAGGGGCTTTCACCCCTCCACTTT. Amino acid sequence: CASSDVRQGLSPLHF.

The CDR3 here is CASSGSGNTDSNQPQHF. The CDR3 DNA sequence: TGTGCCAGTAGTGGCTCAGGGAATACGGATAGCAATCAGCCCCAGCATTTT. This chain joins TRBV19 and TRBJ1-5, with D possibly TRBD1 on 5 matching bases. The V end was cut by 5 bases, the J end by 0 bases, with 17 bases between. Germline V lookup: CDR1 LNHDA, CDR2 SQIVND (reference sequence). This CDR3 is built from 17 residues.

This chain connects TRBV5-1 to TRBJ2-3; the match to TRBD2 covers 7 bases. The length of the CDR3 is 14 residues. J was trimmed by 2 bases and V by 5 bases; bases with no gene match: 5. Germline lookup yields CDR1 SGHRS and CDR2 YFSETQ. The CDR3 nucleotides are TGCGCCAGCAGTGGCGGGGGAGACACAGATACGCAGTATTTT. As protein: CASSGGGDTDTQYF.